The rows below give T cell receptor beta chains drawn from one sample of a study of siplizumab effects on memory and regulatory T cells. Using immunoSEQ multiplex PCR, the repertoire was profiled, and TCRdb retains in-frame clones only, with some absent. Counted here are about 100,000 clones, about 95% occurring once; the ten biggest clones make up 1% to 1.5%. Sequenced: non-Treg CD4+ T cells sorted from blood. These receptors were taken from a human donor in good health. Both conserved end residues are part of each CDR3. Each record gives: D gene, J gene, clone size, V gene, CDR3 DNA, CDR3 protein. A D gene is named only where the DNA matches it firmly. Size is omitted from some rows. Given values are once, few, many or a class for expanded clones.

D: TRBD2
J: TRBJ2-2
size: .
V: TRBV4-1
DNA: TGCGCCAGCAGCCAGCGGGCGGGAGGGTTACTTTTCACCGGGGAGCTGTTTTTT
CDR3: CASSQRAGGLLFTGELFF

D: TRBD2
J: TRBJ2-7
size: once
V: TRBV6-1
DNA: TGTGCCAGCACCTTCACTAGCGGATCTGCCTACGAGCAGTACTTC
CDR3: CASTFTSGSAYEQYF

D: .
J: TRBJ2-5
size: .
V: TRBV7-9
DNA: TGTGCCAGCAGCCGGGGGGCGGAGACCCAGTACTTC
CDR3: CASSRGAETQYF

D: .
J: TRBJ2-4
size: .
V: TRBV5-8
DNA: TGTGCCAGCAGCTTGGAGCTGGGGAGGATACCCAAAAACATTCAGTACTTC
CDR3: CASSLELGRIPKNIQYF

D: .
J: TRBJ1-1
size: .
V: TRBV2
DNA: TGTGCCAGCAGCCGTACACGGACGAACACTGAAGCTTTCTTT
CDR3: CASSRTRTNTEAFF

D: .
J: TRBJ2-1
size: .
V: TRBV6-5
DNA: TGTGCCAGCAGTTACGTTGCGGGGGAGCAGTTCTTC
CDR3: CASSYVAGEQFF

D: TRBD1
J: TRBJ2-2
size: .
V: TRBV5-1
DNA: TGCGCCAGCAGCCATAGGACAGGGCAAGGCGGGGAGCTGTTTTTT
CDR3: CASSHRTGQGGELFF

D: .
J: TRBJ2-7
size: .
V: TRBV5-4
DNA: TGTGCCAGCAGCCTGCCAGGAAACTACGAGCAGTACTTC
CDR3: CASSLPGNYEQYF

D: .
J: TRBJ2-5
size: .
V: TRBV13
DNA: TGTGCCAGCAGCTTAGAGGGTTTGCAAGAGACCCAGTACTTC
CDR3: CASSLEGLQETQYF

D: .
J: TRBJ1-5
size: .
V: TRBV27
DNA: TGTGCCAGCAGTTTAAGAGAAGATCAGCCCCAGCATTTT
CDR3: CASSLREDQPQHF

D: .
J: TRBJ1-1
size: .
V: TRBV5-1
DNA: TGCGCCAGCAGCTTTAGGAACACTGAAGCTTTCTTT
CDR3: CASSFRNTEAFF

D: .
J: TRBJ2-3
size: .
V: TRBV5-1
DNA: TGCGCCAGCAGCTTGGGGGGCCCGGGGGATACGCAGTATTTT
CDR3: CASSLGGPGDTQYF

D: .
J: TRBJ1-1
size: .
V: TRBV11-2
DNA: TGTGCCAGCACCATCGGGCAGGGTGTCGCTGAAGCTTTCTTT
CDR3: CASTIGQGVAEAFF

D: .
J: TRBJ2-5
size: .
V: TRBV19
DNA: TGTGCCAGTAGTATTGAGGGGTGGGAGACCCAGTACTTC
CDR3: CASSIEGWETQYF

D: TRBD1
J: TRBJ1-2
size: .
V: TRBV7-6
DNA: TGTGCCAGCAGCTCCAGTTTTGGACAGGGGGTTAACTATGGCTACACCTTC
CDR3: CASSSSFGQGVNYGYTF

D: .
J: TRBJ2-6
size: .
V: TRBV4-1
DNA: TGCGCCAGCAGCCCGTCGGTCGCAGGGACCTCTGGGGCCAACGTCCTGACTTTC
CDR3: CASSPSVAGTSGANVLTF

D: TRBD1
J: TRBJ2-6
size: .
V: TRBV7-3
DNA: TGTGCCAGCAGCTTATTTCCGGGACAGGATACCTCTGGGGCCAACGTCCTGACTTTC
CDR3: CASSLFPGQDTSGANVLTF

D: .
J: TRBJ1-5
size: .
V: TRBV7-3
DNA: TGTGCCAGCAGCCTGGGCAGGTATCAGCCCCAGCATTTT
CDR3: CASSLGRYQPQHF

D: .
J: TRBJ1-1
size: .
V: TRBV11-2
DNA: TGTGCCAGCAGCTTAGATATTAACACTGAAGCTTTCTTT
CDR3: CASSLDINTEAFF

D: .
J: TRBJ2-2
size: .
V: TRBV6-5
DNA: TGTGCCAGCAGAAGTACGGTGGGGGAGCTGTTTTTT
CDR3: CASRSTVGELFF

D: .
J: TRBJ2-5
size: .
V: TRBV18
DNA: TGTGCCAGCTCACCAAACGGTCAGTACCAAGAGACCCAGTACTTC
CDR3: CASSPNGQYQETQYF

D: .
J: TRBJ1-2
size: once
V: TRBV19
DNA: TGTGCCAGTAGTATTGGGGGCAGGGCCCTTGCTAACTATGGCTACACCTTC
CDR3: CASSIGGRALANYGYTF

D: .
J: TRBJ1-5
size: .
V: TRBV7-6
DNA: TGTGCCAGCAGCTGGACAGTCGATCAGCCCCAGCATTTT
CDR3: CASSWTVDQPQHF

D: .
J: TRBJ1-1
size: .
V: TRBV6-5
DNA: TGTGCCAGCAGTTACGGGACCAGGGAACGCCACACTGAAGCTTTCTTT
CDR3: CASSYGTRERHTEAFF

D: .
J: TRBJ2-4
size: .
V: TRBV18
DNA: TGTGCCAGCTCAGGGCAAGGCAAAAACATTCAGTACTTC
CDR3: CASSGQGKNIQYF

D: TRBD1
J: TRBJ2-7
size: few
V: TRBV6-5
DNA: TGTGCCAGCAGTACCGGGACAGGGGACTACGAGCAGTACTTC
CDR3: CASSTGTGDYEQYF

D: TRBD2
J: TRBJ2-3
size: .
V: TRBV7-9
DNA: TGTGCCAGCAGCCAAGGGTCAGCGGGAGTCACAGATACGCAGTATTTT
CDR3: CASSQGSAGVTDTQYF

D: TRBD1
J: TRBJ2-2
size: .
V: TRBV6-1
DNA: TGTGCCAGCAGGACAGGGTCCACCGGGGAGCTGTTTTTT
CDR3: CASRTGSTGELFF

D: .
J: TRBJ1-2
size: .
V: TRBV30
DNA: TGTGCCTGGAGTGTACTCGGGAGGGACTATGGCTACACCTTC
CDR3: CAWSVLGRDYGYTF

D: TRBD2
J: TRBJ2-2
size: once
V: TRBV12-5
DNA: TGTGCTAGTGGTTTTAGTGGACTAGCGTCGAACACCGGGGAGCTGTTTTTT
CDR3: CASGFSGLASNTGELFF

D: .
J: TRBJ2-1
size: .
V: TRBV11-2
DNA: TGTGCCAGCAGCTTGACTAGCTCCTACAATGAGCAGTTCTTC
CDR3: CASSLTSSYNEQFF

D: TRBD2
J: TRBJ2-3
size: .
V: TRBV7-9
DNA: TGTGCCAGCAGCTTCGATCGACTAGCGGGAGGGGATACGCAGTATTTT
CDR3: CASSFDRLAGGDTQYF

D: .
J: TRBJ2-3
size: .
V: TRBV18
DNA: TGTGCCAGCTCACCACCGACGACAGATACGCAGTATTTT
CDR3: CASSPPTTDTQYF

D: .
J: TRBJ2-3
size: .
V: TRBV27
DNA: TGTGCCAGCGCCGGGGGCTGGGGGGGCACAGATACGCAGTATTTT
CDR3: CASAGGWGGTDTQYF

D: .
J: TRBJ2-7
size: .
V: TRBV7-9
DNA: TGTGCCAGCAGCCCTAGGGTGACTACTCGTAGCGAGCAGTACTTC
CDR3: CASSPRVTTRSEQYF

D: .
J: TRBJ1-1
size: once
V: TRBV6-1
DNA: TGTGCCAGCACCTCAGACGGTATAGGCGCTGAAGCTTTCTTT
CDR3: CASTSDGIGAEAFF

D: .
J: TRBJ2-7
size: .
V: TRBV11-2
DNA: TGTGCCAGCAGCACGAAGCCCCCCTGGGAGCAGTACTTC
CDR3: CASSTKPPWEQYF

D: .
J: TRBJ2-5
size: .
V: TRBV5-1
DNA: TGCGCCAGCAGTCCGGAGGGCTCGAGGGGGCGGGAGACCCAGTACTTC
CDR3: CASSPEGSRGRETQYF

D: TRBD2
J: TRBJ2-2
size: .
V: TRBV7-9
DNA: TGTGCCAGCAGCTCCGCCGGGGGGGCACCCCCCGGGGAGCTGTTTTTT
CDR3: CASSSAGGAPPGELFF

D: TRBD2
J: TRBJ2-4
size: .
V: TRBV7-9
DNA: TGTGCCAGCAGCCCTCATAGCGGGATGGGGGCCAAAAACATTCAGTACTTC
CDR3: CASSPHSGMGAKNIQYF

D: TRBD2
J: TRBJ2-1
size: .
V: TRBV5-1
DNA: TGCGCCAGCAGTTCTGGGACTAGCGGGAGGGGGAATGAGCAGTTCTTC
CDR3: CASSSGTSGRGNEQFF

D: TRBD1
J: TRBJ2-5
size: .
V: TRBV2
DNA: TGTGCCAGCAGTGAATATCCGGGACAGGATTACTTC
CDR3: CASSEYPGQDYF

D: .
J: TRBJ2-3
size: .
V: TRBV20-1
DNA: TGCAGTGCTAGTACGGTAGATACGCAGTATTTT
CDR3: CSASTVDTQYF

D: TRBD2
J: TRBJ2-3
size: .
V: TRBV25-1
DNA: TGTGCCAGCTCTATTCCGGGAGGTTGGGATACGCAGTATTTT
CDR3: CASSIPGGWDTQYF

D: TRBD1
J: TRBJ2-1
size: .
V: TRBV18
DNA: TGTGCCAGCTCACCGCCGGGACAGGCATACAATGAGCAGTTCTTC
CDR3: CASSPPGQAYNEQFF

D: .
J: TRBJ2-1
size: .
V: TRBV10-3
DNA: TGTGCCATCAAGGGACATACGTCGGATGAGCAGTTCTTC
CDR3: CAIKGHTSDEQFF

D: .
J: TRBJ2-1
size: once
V: TRBV7-9
DNA: TGTGCCAGCAGCTTTGCCCAACGACGGCCGATTAAGTTCTTC
CDR3: CASSFAQRRPIKFF